These T cell receptor beta chains were read from a single sample in a study of blood T cell repertoires in COVID-19. Produced via immunoSEQ multiplex PCR; TCRdb's table is partial and in-frame only. The sample shows about 48,000 clones, more than 75% of them seen only once. Sequenced input: peripheral blood. The origin of the receptors is an older woman with acute or convalescent COVID-19. The CDR3 runs from the conserved cysteine through the conserved F or W. D genes are given only for firm matches. Expanded clones are given a class, and other clones once, few, many or no size at all.

J | D | V | size | DNA | CDR3
TRBJ2-1 | TRBD1 | TRBV6-4 | NA | TGTGCCAGCAGTCCTAACAGGGGTGAGCAGTTCTTC | CASSPNRGEQFF
TRBJ1-1 | NA | TRBV6-5 | NA | TGTGCCACCCTGATGGGGGGCACTGAAGCTTTCTTT | CATLMGGTEAFF
TRBJ2-7 | TRBD1 | TRBV19 | NA | TGTGCCAGTAGGCAGCGGGGACAGGGGTGGTACGAGCAGTACTTC | CASRQRGQGWYEQYF
TRBJ2-7 | NA | TRBV5-1 | once | TGCGCCAGCAGCTTGTCCGGGGGTCAGTACGAGCAGTACTTC | CASSLSGGQYEQYF
TRBJ2-5 | TRBD1 | TRBV18 | NA | TGTGCCAGCTCACTAAGACAGGGGGCACAAGAGACCCAGTACTTC | CASSLRQGAQETQYF
TRBJ1-5 | TRBD1 | TRBV2 | once | TGTGCCAGCAGTGGGGGACAGGGAAATCAGCCCCAGCATTTT | CASSGGQGNQPQHF
TRBJ1-2 | NA | TRBV2 | NA | TGTGCCAGCAGTTTCCAAAAGGACAGCAACTATGGCTACACCTTC | CASSFQKDSNYGYTF
TRBJ1-4 | NA | TRBV19 | NA | TGTGCCAGTAGGCCGGAGGGGCGCAGTAATGAAAAACTGTTTTTT | CASRPEGRSNEKLFF
TRBJ2-1 | NA | TRBV7-2 | NA | TGTGCCAGCAGCACGTGGACTACTCAGCCTTACAATGAGCAGTTCTTC | CASSTWTTQPYNEQFF
TRBJ2-3 | TRBD1 | TRBV27 | NA | TGTGCCAGCGCCAGGGGGAAAGGAACAGATACGCAGTATTTT | CASARGKGTDTQYF
TRBJ2-7 | NA | TRBV7-3 | NA | TGTGCCAGCAGCTTTCCCCCCAGCTACGAGCAGTACTTC | CASSFPPSYEQYF
TRBJ2-7 | TRBD2 | TRBV11-1 | NA | TGTGCCAGCAGCCTCGGACTAGCGGGAGGATACGAGCAGTACTTC | CASSLGLAGGYEQYF
TRBJ1-6 | NA | TRBV28 | NA | TGTGCCAGCAGTAACAGGGTCTCACCCCTCCACTTT | CASSNRVSPLHF
TRBJ2-5 | TRBD2 | TRBV5-6 | NA | TGTGCCAGCAGCCCTAGCGGGAGGCGGCAAGAGACCCAGTACTTC | CASSPSGRRQETQYF
TRBJ2-7 | NA | TRBV7-8 | NA | TGTGCCAGCAGCGGTACCGGCTACGAGCAGTACTTC | CASSGTGYEQYF
TRBJ2-5 | NA | TRBV5-1 | NA | TGCGCCAGCAGCTTTCAGGGACAAGAGACCCAGTACTTC | CASSFQGQETQYF
TRBJ1-1 | NA | TRBV5-4 | NA | TGTGCCAGCAGCACCACGTTAACAGGGAACACTGAAGCTTTCTTT | CASSTTLTGNTEAFF
TRBJ1-3 | NA | TRBV2 | NA | TGTGCCAGCAACAGAGACGCTGGAAACACCATATATTTT | CASNRDAGNTIYF
TRBJ1-4 | TRBD1 | TRBV30 | few | TGTGCCTGGAGTGTACAGGGGGGGTATGAAAAACTGTTTTTT | CAWSVQGGYEKLFF
TRBJ2-2 | NA | TRBV30 | NA | TGTGCCTGGAGTGGGCTAGCCCTCGACACCGGGGAGCTGTTTTTT | CAWSGLALDTGELFF
TRBJ2-7 | TRBD1 | TRBV3-1/TRBV3-2 | NA | TGTGCCAGCAGCCAAGGCCGACAGGGGGCGCGTGGGCAGTACTTC | CASSQGRQGARGQYF
TRBJ1-5 | NA | TRBV2 | NA | TGTGCCAGCAGTGAGCAGGGGCAACAGCCCCAGCATTTT | CASSEQGQQPQHF
TRBJ2-3 | NA | TRBV7-9 | NA | TGTGCCAGCAGCTTAAGAGGCGGAGGCACAGATACGCAGTATTTT | CASSLRGGGTDTQYF
TRBJ1-4 | NA | TRBV5-4 | NA | TGTGCCAGCAGCTTGTCGGGGGTTCGGAATGAAAAACTGTTTTTT | CASSLSGVRNEKLFF
TRBJ1-2 | NA | TRBV5-6 | NA | TGTGCCAGCAGCTTATTACCAGGGACTATGGATGGCTACACCTTC | CASSLLPGTMDGYTF
TRBJ1-6 | NA | TRBV19 | NA | TGTGCCAGTAGTATAGTGGGCAGCCGCTCCTATAATTCACCCCTCCACTTT | CASSIVGSRSYNSPLHF
TRBJ2-2 | NA | TRBV4-2 | NA | TGTGCCAGCAGCCAAGATAAGGGAGGACAGGTCAGTCGGGCCGGGGAGCTGTTTTTT | CASSQDKGGQVSRAGELFF
TRBJ2-5 | TRBD2 | TRBV5-1 | NA | TGCGCCAGCAGCGTAGCCGGGACTAGCGGGGGGGCAGAGACCCAGTACTTC | CASSVAGTSGGAETQYF
TRBJ2-3 | TRBD2 | TRBV7-9 | NA | TGTGCCAGCAGCTTTAGCGGGGTCGCAGATACGCAGTATTTT | CASSFSGVADTQYF
TRBJ1-6 | NA | TRBV3-1/TRBV3-2 | NA | TGTGCCAGCAGCCAAGATATCCAGCGTTCACCCCTCCACTTT | CASSQDIQRSPLHF
TRBJ1-6 | NA | TRBV7-2 | NA | TGTGCCAGCAGCATAGACTCGAGCTCCTATAATTCACCCCTCCACTTT | CASSIDSSSYNSPLHF